Following are 15 T cell receptor beta chains from one sample sequenced in a study of CD8+CD57+ T cells in acquired aplastic anemia. CDR3 and TCR beta VDJ profiling relied on a genomic DNA template. One entry per CDR3 protein, called by TCRdb with MiXCR from the reads. This table holds some 200,000 distinct CDR3 sequences, approximately 35% found once. What was sequenced was sorted CD4+, CD8+, or CD8+CD57+ T cells (not recorded which) from PBMCs. The receptors were gathered from a human donor in good health, serving as a control.

There are many counts of this clonotype. The rearrangement links TRBV5-6 to TRBJ1-2, with D unresolved. Looked up from germline, CDR1 is SGHDT and CDR2 is YYEEEE. The V end was cut by 0 bases, the J end by 10 bases, with 13 bases between. This CDR3 is 13 amino acids long. CDR3 in DNA: TGTGCCAGCAGCTTGGGACCCCTGAGGGACTACACCTTC. Translation gives CASSLGPLRDYTF.

This chain links TRBV5-8 with TRBJ2-7; 10 bases match TRBD2. Germline trimming cut 4 bases from V and 5 bases from J; bases unmatched to any gene: 9. Germline CDR1 SGHTS, CDR2 YDEGEE. The CDR3 extends over 15 amino acids. The CDR3 DNA is TGTGCCAGCAGCCCGAAGACTAGCGGGTTAAACGAGCAGTACTTC. Translation: CASSPKTSGLNEQYF. Full variable domain (rest looked up from reference TRBV5-8 and TRBJ2-7): EAGVTQSPTHLIKTRGQQATLRCSPISGHTSVYWYQQALGLGLQFLLWYDEGEERNRGNFPPRFSGRQFPNYSSELNVNALELEDSALYLCASSPKTSGLNEQYFGPGTRLTVT.

This clonotype was observed at least ten times. J is TRBJ2-7 and V is TRBV2, with TRBD2 matching 7 bases. Germline CDR1 is SNHLY and CDR2 is FYNNEI. The CDR3 runs 13 residues. Trimming removed 3 bases from V and 7 bases from J; junction bases left unmatched: 6. The DNA of the CDR3 is TGTGCCAGCAGTGATGTTGTCGGGAGGGAGCAGTACTTC. Translated, it gives CASSDVVGREQYF.

This chain uses TRBV15 with TRBJ1-5; the D gene is possibly TRBD1 (5 bases). V dropped 4 bases and J dropped 1 base, with 8 bases sitting between them. Germline CDR1 and CDR2: LNHNV and YYDKDF (reference sequence). The CDR3 has 14 amino acids. CDR3 DNA sequence: TGTGCCACCAGCACCAGGGTGAGCAATCAGCCCCAGCATTTT. Its translation is CATSTRVSNQPQHF.

By proportion, this clonotype is large (0.1 to 1%). The chain employs TRBV29-1 and TRBJ2-5, with 7 positions matching TRBD2. The germline CDR1 and CDR2 sequences are SQVTM and ANQGSEA. J lost 7 bases, V lost 3 bases, and 14 bases had no gene match. This CDR3 is 15 amino acids long. This CDR3 is CSVDRGDSGYGTQYF. In DNA, the CDR3 is TGCAGCGTTGACCGAGGGGATAGCGGGTATGGGACCCAGTACTTC.

This clonotype was seen many times. V and J are TRBV10-3 and TRBJ2-5; no clear D. The V end was cut by 2 bases, the J end by 5 bases, with 3 bases between. The CDR3 is 11 amino acids. The germline CDR1 and CDR2 sequences are ENHRY and SYGVKD. The CDR3 is CAISERETQYF. In DNA, the CDR3 is TGTGCCATCAGTGAGCGGGAGACCCAGTACTTC.

This clonotype showed up just a few times. CDR3 residues: CASSTHPGSGANVLTF. In nucleotides, the CDR3 is TGTGCCAGCAGTACCCACCCGGGGTCTGGGGCCAACGTCCTGACTTTC. The chain links TRBV6-1 to TRBJ2-6; D possibly corresponds to TRBD2 (5 bases). This CDR3 has 16 amino acids. V was shortened by 5 bases and J by 1 base, with 12 bases between the two germline ends. Per the germline V gene, CDR1 is MNHNS and CDR2 is SASEGT.

This clonotype was seen more than once but under ten times. V is TRBV10-3 and J is TRBJ1-1, with a tentative D call TRBD1 (6 bases). The V gene lost 7 bases and the J gene lost 1 base, with 16 bases spanning the gap. The CDR3 covers 15 residues. Germline lookup yields CDR1 ENHRY and CDR2 SYGVKD. CDR3 amino acids: CAITQDSYQNTEAFF. CDR3 nucleotide sequence: TGTGCCATCACCCAGGACAGTTACCAGAACACTGAAGCTTTCTTT.

Ten or more counts support this clonotype. The chain couples TRBV24-1 to TRBJ2-4, with D possibly being TRBD2 (6 bases). Trimming left V 7 bases short and J 9 bases short, with 12 bases between. The CDR3 runs to 12 residues. Germline V gene data show CDR1 as KGHDR and CDR2 as SFDVKD. The CDR3 sequence is CATSSGGGIQYF. The CDR3 nucleotides are TGTGCCACCAGCTCTGGGGGAGGCATTCAGTACTTC.

This clonotype was seen a few times. V gene TRBV28 combines with J gene TRBJ2-1; D remains unclear. The CDR3 extends over 15 amino acids. V lost 7 bases to trimming and J lost 0 bases, with 13 bases between them. From germline, CDR1 is MDHEN and CDR2 SYDVKM. The CDR3 spells CASTGTSSSYNEQFF. Here the CDR3 DNA reads TGTGCCAGCACCGGCACCTCGAGCTCCTACAATGAGCAGTTCTTC.

The chain couples TRBV11-2 to TRBJ2-5, with D possibly TRBD1 on 5 matching bases. There are 16 residues in the CDR3. CDR1 and CDR2 (germline): SGHAT, FQNNGV. V dropped 3 bases and J dropped 5 bases, with 19 bases sitting between them. CDR3 sequence reads: CASSLGDSPGWETQYF. CDR3 DNA: TGTGCCAGCAGCTTGGGTGACAGCCCTGGCTGGGAGACCCAGTACTTC.

The chain has TRBV7-6 and TRBJ2-1; tentatively, D is TRBD2 (7 bases). The CDR3 is 13 amino acids. Trimming shortened V by 10 bases and J by 8 bases, and 18 bases separated the two germline ends. Looked up from germline, CDR1 is SGHVS and CDR2 is FNYEAQ. This chain's CDR3 is CATAIGGGDEQFF. DNA for the CDR3: TGTGCCACGGCCATCGGCGGGGGCGATGAGCAGTTCTTC. Combining the CDR3 with reference TRBV7-6 and TRBJ2-1 gives the whole variable domain GAGVSQSPRYKVTKRGQDVALRCDPISGHVSLYWYRQALGQGPEFLTYFNYEAQQDKSGLPNDRFSAERPEGSISTLTIQRTEQRDSAMYRCATAIGGGDEQFFGPGTRLTVL.

This clonotype was counted a few times. This chain joins TRBV7-8 and TRBJ1-2; TRBD1 matches at 7 bases. The ends lost 8 bases at V and 4 bases at J; junction bases unmatched: 7. Looked up from germline, CDR1 is SGHVS and CDR2 is FQNEAQ. This CDR3 is 13 amino acids long. Here the CDR3 reads CASASGQFYGYTF. The DNA of the CDR3 is TGTGCCAGCGCCTCGGGACAGTTCTATGGCTACACCTTC.

The genes are TRBV5-1 and TRBJ1-4, with D possibly being TRBD1 (6 bases). The CDR3 length is 15 residues. Germline values: CDR1 SGHRS, CDR2 YFSETQ. V shed 0 bases and J shed 4 bases, with 10 bases lying between them. CDR3 amino acids: CASSLATGLNEKLFF. Here the CDR3 DNA reads TGCGCCAGCAGCTTGGCCACAGGGCTTAATGAAAAACTGTTTTTT.

The CDR3: CASSLMGGPTDTQYF. For the CDR3, the DNA is TGTGCCAGCAGCCTGATGGGGGGGCCTACAGATACGCAGTATTTT. This chain connects TRBV7-8 to TRBJ2-3, with D perhaps TRBD2 (7 bases). This CDR3 is 15 amino acids long. The germline V and J ends were trimmed by 5 bases and 3 bases, with 15 bases remaining between them. Germline CDR1 is SGHVS and CDR2 is FQNEAQ.